These 14 T cell receptor beta chains originate from one sample sequenced in a study of OX40 agonist ivuxolimab in advanced cancers. The method was immunoSEQ multiplex PCR; TCRdb's version includes in-frame clones alone and lacks a portion of them. The sample gives 50,000 to 70,000 clones, about nine tenths of which show up once; more than 0.35% is in the top ten. This specimen was CD4+ or CD8+ T cells sorted from blood, taken in a trial of the OX40 agonist ivuxolimab. The receptors come from an adult with an advanced solid tumor such as melanoma, head and neck, liver or kidney cancer.

This clone was seen once. This chain connects TRBV19 to TRBJ1-1; D is undetermined. This CDR3 contains 13 residues. Germline V lookup: CDR1 LNHDA, CDR2 SQIVND (reference sequence). Trimming left V 3 bases short and J 0 bases short, with 5 bases between. CDR3 sequence reads: CASSIRMNTEAFF. CDR3 bases: TGTGCCAGTAGTATCAGGATGAACACTGAAGCTTTCTTT.

The chain combines TRBV11-2 with TRBJ1-1; a weak D match, TRBD1 (6 bases). Germline values: CDR1 SGHAT, CDR2 FQNNGV. V dropped 2 bases and J dropped 4 bases, with 8 bases sitting between them. The CDR3 is 13 amino acids. The CDR3 is CASSLRGGTEAFF. The DNA for the CDR3 is TGTGCCAGCAGCTTAAGAGGGGGCACTGAAGCTTTCTTT.

The chain recombines TRBV6-6 with TRBJ2-1; D possibly corresponds to TRBD1 (5 bases). CDR3 length equals 14 residues. V lost 5 bases to trimming and J lost 0 bases, with 8 bases between them. The germline gives CDR1 MNHNY, CDR2 SVGAGI (reference sequence). As DNA, the CDR3 is TGTGCCAGCAGTCCCCAGGGCTCCTACAATGAGCAGTTCTTC. Residues: CASSPQGSYNEQFF.

This chain joins TRBV14 and TRBJ1-6, with D possibly matching TRBD1 (6 bases). V was cut by 1 base and J by 9 bases, with 19 bases left in between. The CDR3 sequence is 17 residues long. Per the germline V gene, CDR1 is SGHDN and CDR2 is FVKESK. In nucleotides, the CDR3 is TGTGCCAGCAGCCAAGTTTTCAGGGGTCCGCGCGGTTCACCCCTCCACTTT. It encodes CASSQVFRGPRGSPLHF. The whole variable domain, remainder taken from reference TRBV14 and TRBJ1-6, is EAGVTQFPSHSVIEKGQTVTLRCDPISGHDNLYWYRRVMGKEIKFLLHFVKESKQDESGMPNNRFLAERTGGTYSTLKVQPAELEDSGVYFCASSQVFRGPRGSPLHFGNGTRLTVT.

This chain links TRBV7-7 with TRBJ2-7; D perhaps matches TRBD1 (6 bases). V dropped 4 bases and J dropped 5 bases, with 21 bases sitting between them. The germline V gene has CDR1 SSHAT and CDR2 FNYEAQ (reference sequence). The CDR3 sequence is 16 residues long. The CDR3 nucleotides are TGTGCCAGCAGCTACGCACCCATCAGGGGTTGGGACGAGCAGTACTTC. This translates into CASSYAPIRGWDEQYF.

The chain is built from TRBV6-5 and TRBJ2-5, with D perhaps given as TRBD1 or TRBD2 (6 bases each). Germline V lookup: CDR1 MNHEY, CDR2 SVGAGI. The CDR3 spans 16 residues. Trimming shortened V by 1 base and J by 5 bases, and 17 bases separated the two germline ends. In DNA, the CDR3 is TGTGCCAGCAGTTACTATGGGGGGCCAGGCGGGGAGACCCAGTACTTC. This codes for CASSYYGGPGGETQYF.

The J gene is TRBJ2-7, the V gene TRBV5-5; 9 nucleotides align to TRBD1. The V segment lost 1 base and the J segment 0 bases; nucleotides outside the gene matches: 11. This CDR3 has 18 amino acids. The germline V gene has CDR1 SGHKS and CDR2 YYEKEE (reference sequence). CDR3 sequence: CASSLTTLGTGLSYEQYF. CDR3 nucleotide sequence: TGTGCCAGCAGCTTGACAACATTGGGGACAGGGCTCTCCTACGAGCAGTACTTC.

This chain connects TRBV5-1 to TRBJ2-3; D is undetermined. V was shortened by 4 bases and J by 3 bases, with 6 bases between the two germline ends. Germline V gives CDR1 SGHRS, CDR2 YFSETQ. The CDR3 is 12 residues long. This CDR3 is CASSPPTDTQYF. As DNA, the CDR3 is TGCGCCAGCAGCCCCCCAACAGATACGCAGTATTTT.

This chain joins TRBV19 and TRBJ2-1; D unclear. CDR1 and CDR2 (germline): LNHDA, SQIVND (reference sequence). V was clipped by 2 bases and J by 15 bases, with 11 bases between them. This CDR3 has 11 residues. The CDR3 reads CASSIFTVLFF. In DNA form, the CDR3 reads TGTGCCAGTAGTATATTTACGGTGTTGTTCTTC.

V is TRBV5-4 and J is TRBJ2-6; TRBD2 matches at 7 bases. The CDR3 runs to 17 residues. V gave up 4 bases and J gave up 2 bases; unmatched junction bases: 9. The V gene's germline CDR1 is SGHNT and CDR2 YYREEE (reference sequence). The chain's CDR3 is CASSPGGRGPGANVLTF. In nucleotides, the CDR3 is TGTGCCAGCAGCCCAGGTGGGAGGGGCCCTGGGGCCAACGTCCTGACTTTC.

V is TRBV6-5 and J is TRBJ1-2; D is perhaps TRBD1 (5 bases). V dropped 4 bases and J dropped 0 bases, with 9 bases sitting between them. Germline loops: CDR1 MNHEY, CDR2 SVGAGI. This CDR3 has 14 amino acids. The chain's CDR3 is CASSSGTANYGYTF. CDR3 DNA: TGTGCCAGCAGTTCCGGGACGGCTAACTATGGCTACACCTTC.

A note on this clone: One end of the junction is discordant with germline, which a read error may explain. The chain uses TRBV27 and TRBJ1-4, with 10 bases fitting TRBD1. The length of the CDR3 is 18 residues. Germline-derived CDR1 and CDR2 are MNHEY and SMNVEV (reference sequence). The CDR3 nucleotides are TGTGCCAGCAGTGTCTCCGGGACAGGGGTGAGGGGAATCCCCTCGCTCAGTTTT. It yields the protein CASSVSGTGVRGIPSLSF.

The chain has TRBV30 and TRBJ2-1, with 9 positions matching TRBD2. This CDR3 has 19 amino acids. V shed 1 base and J 4 bases; nucleotides not matched to a gene: 17. Germline CDR1 is GTSNPN and CDR2 is SVGIG (reference sequence). The CDR3 region has the DNA TGTGCCTGGAGTGGTCAAAAGGAGCGGGGGGCCGTACCTTACAATGAGCAGTTCTTC. Translating it yields CAWSGQKERGAVPYNEQFF. Looking up the rest from reference TRBV30 and TRBJ2-1 gives the full variable domain: SQTIHQWPATLVQPVGSPLSLECTVEGTSNPNLYWYRQAAGRGLQLLFYSVGIGQISSEVPQNLSASRPQDRQFILSSKKLLLSDSGFYLCAWSGQKERGAVPYNEQFFGPGTRLTVL.

V and J are TRBV18 and TRBJ2-6; D may be TRBD1 (6 bases). Germline V CDR1 and CDR2: KGHSH, LQKENI. V was clipped by 1 base and J by 2 bases, with 6 bases between them. The CDR3 runs to 15 residues. CDR3 in amino acids: CASSPRQAGANVLTF. In DNA form, the CDR3 reads TGTGCCAGCTCACCACGACAGGCTGGGGCCAACGTCCTGACTTTC.